This T cell receptor (beta chain) was recovered during a study of T-cell memory formation after mild COVID-19. Study at large: TCR clusters mostly belonged to single donors.

As regards this clonotype: Its specificity is not known.

CDR3 length equals 15 residues. From germline, CDR1 is MGHRA and CDR2 YSYEKL. The V end was cut by 5 bases, the J end by 11 bases, with 24 bases between. Findings and caveats of the study: Clones contracting across day 15 to 85 had a balanced CD4/CD8 profile; later expanding clones leaned CD4+. Pre-infection memory harbored some responding clones, suggesting cross-reactive memory joined. Shrinking CD4+ clones were chiefly CM and EM; CD8+ ones were chiefly EMRA.

TCRdb ran MiXCR on the 5' RACE reads and lists one entry per CDR3 protein. The data show about 350,000 distinct CDR3 sequences, around 13% seen once. The receptor was derived from a man aged 18 to 30 who had mild COVID-19 (a few samples of this study predate the infection). Cell type and time point are not known. Sample: PBMCs or a T cell subset sorted from them (not recorded which). V and J are TRBV4-1 and TRBJ1-1, with D possibly being TRBD1 (6 bases). The CDR3 loop is CASSVLGASPVKAFF. CDR3 DNA sequence: TGCGCCAGCAGCGTGCTGGGGGCCTCTCCGGTTAAGGCTTTCTTT.